This T cell receptor beta chain comes out of a study of T cell changes during pregnancy in multiple sclerosis (dated by TCRdb to between 2018 and 2021). With respect to the entire study: In women with multiple sclerosis, the researchers looked at how the T cell repertoire shifted as pregnancy progressed.

Worth noting for this clone: The clone's antigen remains unknown. Within one base of it there is no much larger clone, and no base qualities were kept.

Library preparation was by the immunoSEQ multiplex PCR assay. In its TCRdb copy, this immuneACCESS table keeps in-frame sequences only and misses some clones. Where compared with another copy, unresolved V genes explain less than half of these, and the others have no known cause. The sample table shows 4,000 to 5,500 clones, and more than 75% are seen once. The top ten hold more than 15% of the sample. From V the trimming removes 4 bases and from J it removes 2 bases, while the gene matches leave 5 bases of the junction unaccounted for. CDR1 and CDR2 are drawn from the germline V gene (reference sequence): WNHNN, SYGVQD. Inclusive of the bounding cysteine and phenylalanine, the CDR3 is 15 residues long. Only the CDR3 DNA stays, 45 bases, in frame from base 1.

The sample consisted of CD8+ T cells from peripheral blood mononuclear cells, taken in the second trimester of pregnancy. Recombination joined TRBV10-1 with TRBJ1-5; 7 bases in the middle match TRBD1. The sequence was collected from a female donor in good health, enrolled as a control in a pregnancy study. The CDR3 has the sequence CASSATGTGNQPQHF. The bases read TGCGCCAGCAGTGCGACCGGGACAGGCAATCAGCCCCAGCATTTT.